The 10 T cell receptor beta chains below were found in one sample sequenced in a study of graft-versus-host responses after intestinal transplantation. No antigen is known for these receptors. Generated by immunoSEQ multiplex PCR, the TCRdb table keeps only in-frame clones and is missing some. Counted here are roughly 38,000 clones, roughly 93% occurring once; the ten biggest clones make up roughly a fifth. Material: unstimulated CD8+ T cells sorted from spleen or lymph node cells, obtained before transplant. These receptors were collected from a human donor who was the organ donor for an intestinal transplant.

The V gene is TRBV6-4, the J gene TRBJ1-1, with 7 bases aligning to TRBD1. The V segment lost 0 bases and the J segment 1 base; nucleotides outside the gene matches: 2. The CDR3 sequence is 15 residues long. Germline assignment: CDR1 MRHNA and CDR2 SNTAGT. For the CDR3, the DNA is TGTGCCAGCAGTGACTCTTGGGACAGGAACACTGAAGCTTTCTTT. It codes for CASSDSWDRNTEAFF.

The V and J genes are TRBV6-5 and TRBJ2-7, with D perhaps TRBD1 (6 bases). V shed 2 bases and J shed 5 bases, with 13 bases lying between them. Germline CDR1 is MNHEY and CDR2 is SVGAGI. CDR3 length: 14 amino acids. The CDR3 coding sequence is TGTGCCAGCAGTTACGGCAGACAGGTCGACGAGCAGTACTTC. It is translated as CASSYGRQVDEQYF.

J is TRBJ2-1 and V is TRBV27, with D possibly being TRBD1 or TRBD2 (6 bases each). The germline V and J ends were trimmed by 0 bases and 8 bases, with 14 bases remaining between them. This CDR3 is 15 amino acids long. Germline CDR1 is MNHEY and CDR2 is SMNVEV (reference sequence). Here the CDR3 reads CASSLSGGASYEQFF. In nucleotides, the CDR3 is TGTGCCAGCAGTTTATCGGGGGGCGCTTCCTATGAGCAGTTCTTC.

V gene TRBV5-4 combines with J gene TRBJ2-6; no clear D gene. Germline values: CDR1 SGHNT, CDR2 YYREEE (reference sequence). The length of the CDR3 is 12 residues. V lost 3 bases, J lost 2 bases, and 0 bases lay in between. The CDR3 region has the DNA TGTGCCAGCAGCTCTGGGGCCAACGTCCTGACTTTC. Its translation: CASSSGANVLTF.

The chain uses TRBV6-1 and TRBJ2-5; the match to TRBD1 covers 9 bases. CDR3 length equals 14 residues. With 5 bases clipped from V and 4 bases from J, the junction kept 5 bases outside the gene matches. Per germline, CDR1 MNHNS and CDR2 SASEGT. The CDR3 loop reads CASSYTGGGETQYF. For the CDR3, the DNA is TGTGCCAGCAGTTATACAGGGGGCGGAGAGACCCAGTACTTC.

This clone has only a few counts. J is TRBJ2-1 and V is TRBV19; TRBD1 might be the D (6 bases). Trimming shortened V by 7 bases and J by 0 bases, and 10 bases separated the two germline ends. This CDR3 is 14 amino acids long. Germline V lookup: CDR1 LNHDA, CDR2 SQIVND (reference sequence). The CDR3 loop is CASTGTSSYNEQFF. The CDR3 DNA reads TGTGCCAGTACCGGGACAAGCTCCTACAATGAGCAGTTCTTC.

The J gene is TRBJ2-2, the V gene TRBV4-1; tentatively, D is TRBD1 or TRBD2 (7 bases each). This CDR3 spans 17 amino acids. Trimming left V 4 bases short and J 6 bases short, with 21 bases between. Germline-derived CDR1 and CDR2 are MGHRA and YSYEKL. CDR3 nucleotides: TGCGCCAGCAGCCTTCCAGGGGGAGGGGGCCTCGCCGGGGAGCTGTTTTTT. The encoded protein is CASSLPGGGGLAGELFF.

V gene TRBV5-1 combines with J gene TRBJ1-2; TRBD1 aligns across 7 bases. Germline lookup yields CDR1 SGHRS and CDR2 YFSETQ. The CDR3 runs to 15 residues. Unmatched junction bases numbered 4, after V lost 0 bases and J lost 2 bases. The CDR3 DNA follows: TGCGCCAGCAGCTTGGCCGGGACAGACAACTATGGCTACACCTTC. Encoded protein: CASSLAGTDNYGYTF.

The chain has TRBV5-5 and TRBJ1-2; D gene unclear. Germline V gives CDR1 SGHKS, CDR2 YYEKEE (reference sequence). The ends were cut back, 4 bases at V and 3 bases at J, with 10 bases in the middle. The CDR3 has 13 residues. The CDR3: CASSQDGYYGYTF. CDR3 in DNA: TGTGCCAGCAGCCAGGACGGCTACTATGGCTACACCTTC.

The chain couples TRBV4-1 to TRBJ1-1; TRBD1 might be the D (5 bases). Germline V gene data show CDR1 as MGHRA and CDR2 as YSYEKL. The V gene lost 0 bases and the J gene lost 6 bases, with 14 bases spanning the gap. The CDR3 is 15 residues long. CDR3 in amino acids: CASSQEEGPGPEAFF. CDR3 sequence (DNA): TGCGCCAGCAGCCAAGAGGAGGGGCCCGGACCTGAAGCTTTCTTT.